The next 9 T cell receptor beta chains were all read from a single sample in a study of T-cell reconstitution after alpha-beta-depleted transplantation in children. The TCRbeta library incorporated unique molecular identifiers. TCRdb analysed the PCR reads with MiXCR anew, one entry per CDR3 protein. The sample lists a few hundred thousand distinct CDR3 sequences, about a quarter occurring once. The material was PBMCs, obtained before TCRalphabeta/CD19-depleted stem cell transplant. The receptors were sampled from a boy younger than two with Wiskott-Aldrich syndrome, due to receive a stem cell transplant.

In its sample, this clonotype was seen a few times. The chain's CDR3 is CASSLDPGTGSHEQYF. The CDR3 coding sequence is TGTGCCAGCAGCCTGGACCCCGGGACAGGGAGCCACGAGCAGTACTTC. The gene calls are TRBV7-2 and TRBJ2-7; 9 bases agree with TRBD1. This CDR3 spans 16 amino acids. V was clipped by 5 bases and J by 5 bases; unmatched bases: 13. Germline loops: CDR1 SGHTA, CDR2 FQGNSA. Full variable domain (missing parts from reference TRBV7-2 and TRBJ2-7): GAGVSQSPSNKVTEKGKDVELRCDPISGHTALYWYRQSLGQGLEFLIYFQGNSAPDKSGLPSDRFSAERTGGSVSTLTIQRTQQEDSAVYLCASSLDPGTGSHEQYFGPGTRLTVT.

The gene calls are TRBV5-1 and TRBJ2-2, with D possibly being TRBD1 (6 bases). Trimming stripped 5 bases from V and 4 bases from J, with 15 bases between. Germline V gene sequence: CDR1 SGHRS, CDR2 YFSETQ. This CDR3 contains 15 residues. CDR3: CASSSEGVGTGELFF. CDR3 in DNA: TGCGCCAGCAGTTCTGAGGGGGTTGGCACCGGGGAGCTGTTTTTT.

The chain joins TRBV15 to TRBJ1-4; a weak D match, TRBD1 (5 bases). Germline V gene lookup returns CDR1 LNHNV and CDR2 YYDKDF (reference sequence). The CDR3 runs 14 residues. V was clipped by 1 base and J by 4 bases, with 7 bases between them. The CDR3 nucleotides read TGTGCCACCAGCAGAGGACAGCTTAATGAAAAACTGTTTTTT. This gives the protein CATSRGQLNEKLFF.

The chain carries TRBV5-1 and TRBJ2-1; D remains ambiguous. CDR1 and CDR2 from the germline V gene are SGHRS and YFSETQ. Trimming shortened V by 0 bases and J by 8 bases, and 18 bases separated the two germline ends. The CDR3 contains 16 residues. CDR3: CASSLEASQGTHEQFF. CDR3 bases: TGCGCCAGCAGCTTGGAGGCCAGTCAAGGTACACATGAGCAGTTCTTC.

The V call is TRBV12-3 or TRBV12-4, the J call TRBJ2-1; the match to TRBD1 covers 7 bases. After removal of 8 bases from V and 2 bases from J, the junction contained 12 bases not matched to a gene. This CDR3 contains 16 residues. This CDR3 is CASCSRGLRAYNEQFF. CDR3 DNA sequence: TGTGCCAGCTGCTCGAGGGGGCTAAGGGCCTACAATGAGCAGTTCTTC.

This clonotype has just a few counts. The rearrangement joins TRBV6-1 to TRBJ1-1, with D possibly being TRBD1 (6 bases). With 5 bases removed from V and 6 bases from J, the gap between germline ends came to 16 bases. The CDR3 extends over 14 amino acids. Germline-derived CDR1 and CDR2 are MNHNS and SASEGT. CDR3 nucleotides: TGTGCCAGCAGTCGACCCTTGGACAGCTCTGAAGCTTTCTTT. Translated: CASSRPLDSSEAFF.

The J gene is TRBJ1-3, the V gene TRBV5-1; no firm D call. The V end lost 0 bases, the J end lost 2 bases, and 6 bases lay between the germline ends. CDR1 SGHRS and CDR2 YFSETQ come from the germline V gene. The CDR3 sequence is 14 residues long. The CDR3 nucleotides read TGCGCCAGCAGCTTGGACTCTCCTGGAAACACCATATATTTT. It is translated as CASSLDSPGNTIYF.

This chain connects TRBV5-6 to TRBJ2-1; no clear D gene. Germline CDR1 and CDR2: SGHDT and YYEEEE. The CDR3 loop spans 15 amino acids. Deletions cut 0 bases from V and 0 bases from J, with 7 bases between. CDR3 coding DNA: TGTGCCAGCAGCTTGGCCTACAGCTCCTACAATGAGCAGTTCTTC. It specifies CASSLAYSSYNEQFF.

CDR3 loop: CASSKKLAVNTGELFF. The DNA for the CDR3 is TGTGCCAGCAGCAAAAAACTAGCGGTGAACACCGGGGAGCTGTTTTTT. The chain joins TRBV21-1 to TRBJ2-2; the table names TRBD2, a call not compared with the DNA. TRBV21-1 is designated a pseudogene. The CDR3 extends over 16 amino acids.